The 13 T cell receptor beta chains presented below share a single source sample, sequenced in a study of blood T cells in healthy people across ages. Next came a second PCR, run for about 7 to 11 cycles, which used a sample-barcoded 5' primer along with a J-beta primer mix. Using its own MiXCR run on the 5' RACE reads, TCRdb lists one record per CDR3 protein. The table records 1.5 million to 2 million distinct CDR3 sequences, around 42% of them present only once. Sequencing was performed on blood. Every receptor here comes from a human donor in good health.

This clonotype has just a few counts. CDR3 sequence (DNA): TGTGCCACCAGTGATTTAGGGGGGGAACAGCCCCAGCATTTT. This codes for CATSDLGGEQPQHF. The chain links TRBV24-1 to TRBJ1-5, with D perhaps TRBD1 (6 bases). CDR1 and CDR2 from the germline V gene are KGHDR and SFDVKD. The CDR3 spans 14 residues. V was trimmed by 1 base and J by 7 bases, leaving 10 bases between them.

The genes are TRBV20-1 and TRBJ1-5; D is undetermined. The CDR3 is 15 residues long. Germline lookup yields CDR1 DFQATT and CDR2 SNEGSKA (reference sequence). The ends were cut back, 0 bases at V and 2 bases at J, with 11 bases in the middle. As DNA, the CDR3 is TGCAGTGCTAGAGATAACGGACCCCGCAATCAGCCCCAGCATTTT. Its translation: CSARDNGPRNQPQHF.

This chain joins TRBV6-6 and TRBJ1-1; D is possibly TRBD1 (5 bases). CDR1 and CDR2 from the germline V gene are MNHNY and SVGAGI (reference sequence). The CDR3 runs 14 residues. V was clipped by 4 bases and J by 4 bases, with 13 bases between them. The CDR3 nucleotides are TGTGCCAGCAGTTGGGGGGAAACTGCCACTGAAGCTTTCTTT. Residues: CASSWGETATEAFF.

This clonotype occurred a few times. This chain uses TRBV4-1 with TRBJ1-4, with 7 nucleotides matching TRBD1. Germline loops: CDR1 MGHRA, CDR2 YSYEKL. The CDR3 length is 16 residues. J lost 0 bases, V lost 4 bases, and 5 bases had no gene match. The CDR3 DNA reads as TGCGCCAGCAGCCCGGGGACAGTTGCAACTAATGAAAAACTGTTTTTT. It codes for CASSPGTVATNEKLFF.

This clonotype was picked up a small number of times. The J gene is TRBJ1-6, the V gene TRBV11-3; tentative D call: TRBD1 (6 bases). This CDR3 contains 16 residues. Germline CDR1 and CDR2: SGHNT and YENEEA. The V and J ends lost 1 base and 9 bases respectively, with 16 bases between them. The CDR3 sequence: CASSLGRQGFASPLHF. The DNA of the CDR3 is TGTGCCAGCAGCTTAGGCAGGCAGGGGTTCGCTTCACCCCTCCACTTT.

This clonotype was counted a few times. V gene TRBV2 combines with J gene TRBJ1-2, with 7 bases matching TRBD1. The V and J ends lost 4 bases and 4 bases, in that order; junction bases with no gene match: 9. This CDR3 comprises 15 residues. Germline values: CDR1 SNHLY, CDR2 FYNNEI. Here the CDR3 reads CASSVARTGGYGYTF. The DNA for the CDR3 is TGTGCCAGCAGTGTGGCCCGGACAGGCGGCTATGGCTACACCTTC.

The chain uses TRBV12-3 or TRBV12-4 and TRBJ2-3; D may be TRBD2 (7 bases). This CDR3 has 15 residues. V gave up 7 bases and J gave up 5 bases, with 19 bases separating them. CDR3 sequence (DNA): TGTGCCAGCACCTTGATGGGGGGGGCTGGAGATACGCAGTATTTT. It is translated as CASTLMGGAGDTQYF.

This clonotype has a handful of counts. CDR3 coding DNA: TGTGCCACCAGCAGAGATAGGTACTCTGGGGCCAACGTCCTGACTTTC. This gives the protein CATSRDRYSGANVLTF. The genes are TRBV15 and TRBJ2-6; D unresolved. Looked up from germline, CDR1 is LNHNV and CDR2 is YYDKDF (reference sequence). The CDR3 runs 16 residues. V was pared by 0 bases and J by 0 bases, with 6 bases between.

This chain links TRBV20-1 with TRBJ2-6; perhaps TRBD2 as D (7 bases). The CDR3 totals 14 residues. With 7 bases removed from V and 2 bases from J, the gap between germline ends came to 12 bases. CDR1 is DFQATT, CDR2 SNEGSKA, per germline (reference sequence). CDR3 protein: CSVGGGPGANVLTF. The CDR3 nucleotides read TGCAGTGTTGGGGGGGGGCCTGGGGCCAACGTCCTGACTTTC.

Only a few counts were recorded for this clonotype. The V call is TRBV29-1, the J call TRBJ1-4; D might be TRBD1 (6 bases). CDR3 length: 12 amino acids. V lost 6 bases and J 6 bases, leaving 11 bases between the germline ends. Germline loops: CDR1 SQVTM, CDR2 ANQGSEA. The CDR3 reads CSVSGDDEKLFF. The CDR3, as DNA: TGCAGCGTATCAGGGGATGATGAAAAACTGTTTTTT.

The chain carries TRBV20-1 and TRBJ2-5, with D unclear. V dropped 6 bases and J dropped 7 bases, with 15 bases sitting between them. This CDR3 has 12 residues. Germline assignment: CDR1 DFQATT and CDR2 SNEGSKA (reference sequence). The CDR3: CSAESASGTQYF. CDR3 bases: TGCAGTGCGGAGTCCGCTTCCGGGACCCAGTACTTC.

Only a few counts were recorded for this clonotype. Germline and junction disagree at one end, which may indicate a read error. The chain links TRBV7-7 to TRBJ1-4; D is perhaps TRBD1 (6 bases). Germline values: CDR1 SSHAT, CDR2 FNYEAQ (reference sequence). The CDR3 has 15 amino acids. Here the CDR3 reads CASSLAQGKSEKLFF. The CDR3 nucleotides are TGTGCTAGCAGCTTAGCCCAGGGGAAAAGTGAAAAACTGTTTTTT.

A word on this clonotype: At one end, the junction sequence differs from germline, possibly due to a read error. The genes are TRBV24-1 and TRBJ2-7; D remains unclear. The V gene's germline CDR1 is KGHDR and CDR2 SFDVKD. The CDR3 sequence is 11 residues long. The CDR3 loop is CTTSDADEQYF. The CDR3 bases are TGTACCACCAGTGACGCTGACGAGCAGTACTTC.